This TCR beta chain was captured in a study of CD4 T cells in relation to SARS-CoV-2 and coronaviruses. TCRdb's copy holds only in-frame clones and misses some; the assay was immunoSEQ multiplex PCR. This sample has about 35,000 clones, with 65% to 80% found just once. On this clone: No antigen is known for it.

The CDR3 has 12 amino acids. The germline CDR1 and CDR2 sequences are GTSNPN and SVGIG (reference sequence). The V gene lost 4 bases and the J gene lost 8 bases, with 14 bases spanning the gap. The sequence came from an adult with COVID-19. The chain combines TRBV30 with TRBJ1-2; no definite D call. The sample was memory CD4+ T cells from PBMCs, cultured in vitro. The chain's CDR3 is CAWTVGSGGYTF. The CDR3 DNA reads TGTGCCTGGACCGTGGGCTCAGGCGGCTACACCTTC.